Below, 21 T cell receptor beta chains from the same sample are listed, as sequenced in a study of T cell responses to AZD1222 COVID-19 vaccine (dated by TCRdb to about 2021). Libraries came from the immunoSEQ multiplex PCR assay. This is the immuneACCESS table as TCRdb keeps it, with only in-frame sequences that have V and J called. A part of the clones is gone; compared with another copy, unresolved V genes explain less than half, and the rest is unexplained. The table for this sample lists roughly 100,000 clones; nearly 90% of them were counted only once. Roughly 1.7% of the sample is held by the ten biggest clonotypes. In the paper's terms, the time point label means: baseline before first vaccination. This specimen was peripheral blood, taken on day 0 of AZD1222 vaccination. All receptors come from an adult in good health.

This clone was observed a single time. This CDR3 reads CASSKDWARSNQPQHF. The CDR3 region has the DNA TGTGCCAGCAGCAAAGATTGGGCCAGGAGCAATCAGCCCCAGCATTTT. V gene TRBV21-1 combines with J gene TRBJ1-5; TRBD1, the table's D call, lacks a check against the DNA. TRBV21-1 is given as a pseudogene. CDR3 length: 16 amino acids.

V and J are TRBV28 and TRBJ1-5; D ambiguous. V was pared by 2 bases and J by 0 bases, with 8 bases between. Looked up from germline, CDR1 is MDHEN and CDR2 is SYDVKM. The CDR3 covers 15 residues. CDR3 in amino acids: CASSLPPGSNQPQHF. CDR3 bases: TGTGCCAGCAGTTTACCCCCCGGTAGCAATCAGCCCCAGCATTTT.

CDR3 in DNA: TGTGCCAGCAGCTTAGTATTTAGTGGGACTTCTCAGCCCCAGCATTTT. Its protein is CASSLVFSGTSQPQHF. This sequence joins TRBV7-8 and TRBJ1-5; D may be TRBD1 (5 bases). With 1 base removed from V and 6 bases from J, the gap between germline ends came to 16 bases. The CDR3 consists of 16 residues. Germline CDR1 reads SGHVS; CDR2 reads FQNEAQ.

The chain couples TRBV29-1 to TRBJ2-7; maybe TRBD1 (6 bases). Trimming stripped 6 bases from V and 3 bases from J, with 15 bases between. This CDR3 region has 13 residues. Per germline, CDR1 SQVTM and CDR2 ANQGSEA. The CDR3 spells CSVTGTANYEQYF. As DNA, the CDR3 is TGCAGCGTGACAGGTACGGCAAACTACGAGCAGTACTTC.

The chain links TRBV29-1 to TRBJ2-5; 8 nucleotides align to TRBD2. The CDR3 extends over 20 amino acids. Germline V gene data show CDR1 as SQVTM and CDR2 as ANQGSEA. The J segment lost 1 base and the V segment lost 3 bases, leaving 22 bases of the junction unmatched. For the CDR3, the DNA is TGCAGCGTTGAGAATGTCGTCGTATCGTCAAGCGGGGGAATCCAAGAGACCCAGTACTTC. The encoded protein is CSVENVVVSSSGGIQETQYF.

The V call is TRBV11-1, the J call TRBJ2-1; D call uncertain. Trimming shortened V by 2 bases and J by 4 bases, and 3 bases separated the two germline ends. Per the germline V gene, CDR1 is SGHAT and CDR2 is FQDESV (reference sequence). This CDR3 is built from 12 residues. The CDR3, as DNA: TGTGCCAGCAGCTTACCATACAATGAGCAGTTCTTC. As protein: CASSLPYNEQFF.

J is TRBJ1-3 and V is TRBV30; D is undetermined. CDR1 and CDR2 (germline): GTSNPN, SVGIG (reference sequence). This CDR3 has 11 residues. V lost 0 bases to trimming and J lost 4 bases, with 1 base between them. CDR3 region: CAWSVGNTIYF. The CDR3 coding sequence is TGTGCCTGGAGTGTAGGAAACACCATATATTTT.

Only one count was recorded for this clone. The rearrangement links TRBV19 to TRBJ2-1; 10 bases agree with TRBD1. CDR1 and CDR2 (germline): LNHDA, SQIVND (reference sequence). The CDR3 covers 13 residues. V lost 6 bases to trimming and J lost 6 bases; unmatched junction nucleotides: 2. As DNA, the CDR3 is TGTGCCAGTAGAGGGGACAGGGGCAATGAGCAGTTCTTC. This codes for CASRGDRGNEQFF.

The genes are TRBV6-6 and TRBJ2-5; TRBD1 matches 9 bases. Germline CDR1 MNHNY, CDR2 SVGAGI (reference sequence). The CDR3 runs to 13 residues. With V trimmed by 7 bases and J by 5 bases, 5 bases remained unmatched. The CDR3 spells CASTKQGAETQYF. The CDR3 region has the DNA TGTGCCAGCACCAAACAGGGGGCGGAGACCCAGTACTTC.

The chain employs TRBV6-4 and TRBJ2-1; 13 positions match TRBD2. CDR1 MRHNA and CDR2 SNTAGT come from the germline V gene. V trimming: 6 bases; J trimming: 5 bases; junction bases outside the gene matches: 16. This CDR3 contains 19 residues. The chain's CDR3 is CASRSTWAGTSGVNNEQFF. CDR3 bases: TGTGCCAGCAGAAGTACTTGGGCAGGGACTAGCGGGGTGAACAATGAGCAGTTCTTC.

The chain links TRBV7-2 to TRBJ1-3; D unclear. The germline V gene encodes CDR1 SGHTA and CDR2 FQGNSA. V was shortened by 5 bases and J by 0 bases, with 14 bases between the two germline ends. CDR3 length: 16 residues. CDR3 DNA sequence: TGTGCCAGCAGCACATCCGGGATATTCTCTGGAAACACCATATATTTT. Translated, it gives CASSTSGIFSGNTIYF.

This sequence joins TRBV3-1 (or the pseudogene TRBV3-2) and TRBJ2-1, with D maybe TRBD1 (5 bases). V was pared by 6 bases and J by 0 bases, with 18 bases between. Germline V lookup: CDR1 LGHDT, CDR2 YNNKEL (reference sequence). This CDR3 is 17 amino acids long. CDR3 sequence reads: CASSPGWWSSSYNEQFF. The CDR3 coding sequence is TGTGCCAGCAGTCCAGGGTGGTGGTCTAGCTCCTACAATGAGCAGTTCTTC.

This sequence joins TRBV6-5 and TRBJ1-1; D unclear. This CDR3 region has 14 residues. Trimming stripped 0 bases from V and 2 bases from J, with 7 bases between. CDR1 and CDR2 from the germline V gene are MNHEY and SVGAGI. This chain's CDR3 is CASSYSSRNTEAFF. The CDR3 bases are TGTGCCAGCAGTTACTCGAGTCGAAACACTGAAGCTTTCTTT.

This clone came up a few times. The V call is TRBV12-3 or TRBV12-4, the J call TRBJ1-5; D is unclear. Between the trimmed V and J ends, which lost 4 bases and 5 bases, there was a span of 9 bases. The CDR3 sequence is 13 residues long. CDR3 loop: CASSSLEDQPQHF. As DNA, the CDR3 is TGTGCCAGCAGTTCACTTGAAGATCAGCCCCAGCATTTT.

This sequence joins TRBV19 and TRBJ2-6, with 10 bases identical to TRBD1. This CDR3 region has 15 residues. The V gene end was trimmed by 9 bases and the J gene end by 0 bases; junction bases not matched to a gene: 2. The V gene's germline CDR1 is LNHDA and CDR2 SQIVND (reference sequence). CDR3 amino acids: CARRTGGSGANVLTF. CDR3 coding DNA: TGTGCCAGAAGGACAGGGGGCTCTGGGGCCAACGTCCTGACTTTC.

The chain carries TRBV12-3 or TRBV12-4 and TRBJ2-1; D not certain. V was trimmed by 6 bases and J by 5 bases, leaving 5 bases between them. The CDR3 sequence is 11 residues long. CDR3 nucleotide sequence: TGTGCCAGCAGGAACCACAATGAGCAGTTCTTC. It codes for CASRNHNEQFF.

V gene TRBV4-1 combines with J gene TRBJ1-5; D is possibly TRBD1 (5 bases). From germline, CDR1 is MGHRA and CDR2 YSYEKL. The CDR3 runs to 13 residues. Trimming stripped 4 bases from V and 5 bases from J, with 9 bases between. For the CDR3, the DNA is TGCGCCAGCAGCCTGGGGCCACATCAGCCCCAGCATTTT. Its protein product is CASSLGPHQPQHF.

The table lists this clone with a count of one. The chain carries TRBV5-8 and TRBJ2-7; D possibly corresponds to TRBD1 (6 bases). CDR3 length equals 15 residues. Between the trimmed V and J ends, which lost 4 bases and 4 bases, there was a span of 18 bases. CDR1 is SGHTS and CDR2 is YDEGEE in the germline V gene. The CDR3 DNA sequence: TGTGCCAGCAGCCAGACCAGGACAGACCTATACGAGCAGTACTTC. Translating gives CASSQTRTDLYEQYF.

The J gene is TRBJ2-2, the V gene TRBV18, with 7 bases identical to TRBD2. V was clipped by 0 bases and J by 2 bases; unmatched bases: 3. The CDR3 has 16 residues. The germline V gene has CDR1 KGHSH and CDR2 LQKENI. CDR3 region: CASSPPTGLNTGELFF. The CDR3 DNA reads TGTGCCAGCTCACCACCCACGGGACTAAACACCGGGGAGCTGTTTTTT. The full variable domain, with the rest looked up from reference TRBV18 and TRBJ2-2, is NAGVMQNPRHLVRRRGQEARLRCSPMKGHSHVYWYRQLPEEGLKFMVYLQKENIIDESGMPKERFSAEFPKEGPSILRIQQVVRGDSAAYFCASSPPTGLNTGELFFGEGSRLTVL.

The chain links TRBV29-1 to TRBJ2-1, with no clear D. Germline V gene sequence: CDR1 SQVTM, CDR2 ANQGSEA. The CDR3 runs to 13 residues. V lost 1 base and J lost 0, with 4 bases in between. CDR3 DNA: TGCAGCGTTGAAGGGGACTCCTACAATGAGCAGTTCTTC. The encoded protein is CSVEGDSYNEQFF.

The chain joins TRBV2 to TRBJ2-3; 10 positions match TRBD2. Germline V gene lookup returns CDR1 SNHLY and CDR2 FYNNEI. The CDR3 consists of 15 residues. J was trimmed by 2 bases and V by 3 bases; bases with no gene match: 2. The chain's CDR3 is CASSELAGDTDTQYF. Written as DNA, the CDR3 is TGTGCCAGCAGTGAGCTAGCGGGGGACACAGATACGCAGTATTTT.